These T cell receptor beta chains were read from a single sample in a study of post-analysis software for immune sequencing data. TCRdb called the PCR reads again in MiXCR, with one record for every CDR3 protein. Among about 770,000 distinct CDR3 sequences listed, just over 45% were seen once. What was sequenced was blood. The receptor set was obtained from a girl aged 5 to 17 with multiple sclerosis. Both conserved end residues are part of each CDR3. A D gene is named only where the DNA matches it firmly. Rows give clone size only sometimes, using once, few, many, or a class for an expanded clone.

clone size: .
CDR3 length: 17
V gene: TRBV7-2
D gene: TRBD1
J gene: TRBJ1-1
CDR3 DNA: TGTGCCAGCAGCCCCTATGTCGGGACAGGGCGTGAAACTGAAGCTTTCTTT
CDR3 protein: CASSPYVGTGRETEAFF

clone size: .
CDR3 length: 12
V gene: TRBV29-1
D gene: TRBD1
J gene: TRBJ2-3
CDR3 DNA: TGCAGCGTCGCCTGGACAGGGGATACGCAGTATTTT
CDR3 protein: CSVAWTGDTQYF

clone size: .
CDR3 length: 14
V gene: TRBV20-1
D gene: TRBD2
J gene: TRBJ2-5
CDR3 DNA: TGCAGTGCTACCCGTATAGCGGGAGTTGAGACCCAGTACTTC
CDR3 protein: CSATRIAGVETQYF

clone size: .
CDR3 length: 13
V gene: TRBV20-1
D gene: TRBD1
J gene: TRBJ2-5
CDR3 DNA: TGCAGTGTCACACAGGGGTTCAAAGAGACCCAGTACTTC
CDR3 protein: CSVTQGFKETQYF

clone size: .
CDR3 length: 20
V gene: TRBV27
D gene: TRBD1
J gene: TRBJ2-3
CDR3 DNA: TGTGCCAGCTGGGACAGGCGGTGGGGGATACCGGGACCGAATGCAGATACGCAGTATTTT
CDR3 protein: CASWDRRWGIPGPNADTQYF

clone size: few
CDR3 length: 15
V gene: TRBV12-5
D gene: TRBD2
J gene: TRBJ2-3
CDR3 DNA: TGTGCTAGTGGCCCGGGGGGTATTCGCACAGATACGCAGTATTTT
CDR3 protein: CASGPGGIRTDTQYF

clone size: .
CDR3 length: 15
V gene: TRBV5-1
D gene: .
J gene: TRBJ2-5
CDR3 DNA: TGCGCCAGCAGCCAGACACCCTCCCTGGGAGAGACCCAGTACTTC
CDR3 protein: CASSQTPSLGETQYF

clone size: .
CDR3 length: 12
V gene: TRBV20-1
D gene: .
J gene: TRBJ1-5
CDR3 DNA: .
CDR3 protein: CSTSGGNQPQHF

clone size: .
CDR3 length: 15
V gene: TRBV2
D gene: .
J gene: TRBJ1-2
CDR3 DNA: TGTGCCAGCATTGTTGACAGGACTCTTAACTATGGCTACACCTTC
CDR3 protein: CASIVDRTLNYGYTF

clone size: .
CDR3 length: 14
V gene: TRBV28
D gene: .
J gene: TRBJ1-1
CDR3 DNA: TGTGCCAGCAGTTCGCAGGGAGTTGGCACTGAAGCTTTCTTT
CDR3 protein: CASSSQGVGTEAFF